This T cell receptor beta chain was sequenced for a study of blood T cell repertoires in COVID-19. CDR3 length: 15 amino acids. J gave up 2 bases and V 6 bases, and 9 bases lay outside the gene matches. From germline, CDR1 is MDHEN and CDR2 SYDVKM. Method: immunoSEQ multiplex PCR; TCRdb's copy keeps in-frame clones and lacks some. The sample lists 110,000 to 150,000 clones, 80% to 90% seen once, with approximately 3% in the top ten. The receptor comes from a woman between 55 and 75 years old with active COVID-19. This chain joins TRBV28 and TRBJ1-2; 7 bases line up with TRBD1. The sample consisted of peripheral blood. The CDR3 reads CASRSSKGGNYGYTF. The CDR3 DNA sequence: TGTGCCAGCAGATCTTCCAAAGGGGGCAACTATGGCTACACCTTC.